The present TCR beta chain was sequenced within a study of response to subunit inactivated influenza vaccine. This CDR3 has 14 amino acids. Per the germline V gene, CDR1 is MNHEY and CDR2 is SVGEGT. Trimming took off 2 bases at V and 7 bases at J, with 12 bases between the two ends. TCRdb reanalysed the RT-PCR reads using MiXCR and keeps one entry per CDR3 protein. The table includes hundreds of thousands of distinct CDR3 sequences, around 13% detected once. This clonotype was picked up many times. The antigen is not known. Broader study findings: After each seasonal influenza vaccination, few new T cells are recruited, the authors suggested.

This clonotype originated in a man aged 50 to 60 who received an inactivated influenza vaccine. Sequenced material: PBMCs from blood, taken roughly 48 days after vaccination. The chain couples TRBV6-2 or TRBV6-3 to TRBJ2-1; a weak D match, TRBD1 (6 bases). CDR3 bases: TGTGCCAGCAGTTACGGGGGCCAAAAAAATGAGCAGTTCTTC. It encodes CASSYGGQKNEQFF.